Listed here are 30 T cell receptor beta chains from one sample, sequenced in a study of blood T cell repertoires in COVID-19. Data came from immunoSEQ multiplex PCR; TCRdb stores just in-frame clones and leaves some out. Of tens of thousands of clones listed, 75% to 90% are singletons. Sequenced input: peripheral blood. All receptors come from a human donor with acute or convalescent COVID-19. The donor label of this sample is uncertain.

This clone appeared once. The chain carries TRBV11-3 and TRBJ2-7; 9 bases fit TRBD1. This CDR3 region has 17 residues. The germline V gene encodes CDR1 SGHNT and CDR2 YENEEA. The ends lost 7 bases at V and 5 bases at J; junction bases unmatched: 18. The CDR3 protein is CASIPKSGTGRINEQYF. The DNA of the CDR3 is TGTGCCAGCATCCCAAAAAGTGGGACAGGGAGGATAAACGAGCAGTACTTC.

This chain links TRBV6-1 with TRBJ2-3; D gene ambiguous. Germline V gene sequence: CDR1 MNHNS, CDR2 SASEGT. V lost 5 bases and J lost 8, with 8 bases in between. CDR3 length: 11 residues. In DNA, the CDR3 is TGTGCCAGCAGTTTATCTACTACGCAGTATTTT. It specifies CASSLSTTQYF.

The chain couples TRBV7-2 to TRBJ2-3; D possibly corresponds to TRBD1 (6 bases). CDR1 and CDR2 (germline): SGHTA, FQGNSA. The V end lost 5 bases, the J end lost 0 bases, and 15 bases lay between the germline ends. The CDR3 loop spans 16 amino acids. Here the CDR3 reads CASSPQGSTSTDTQYF. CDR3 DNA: TGTGCCAGCAGCCCCCAGGGGTCAACTAGCACAGATACGCAGTATTTT.

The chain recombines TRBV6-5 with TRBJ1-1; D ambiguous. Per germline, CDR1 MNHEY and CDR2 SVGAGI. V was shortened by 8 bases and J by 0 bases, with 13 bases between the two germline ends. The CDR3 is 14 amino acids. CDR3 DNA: TGTGCCAGCGAGGCCGGCACCTTGAACACTGAAGCTTTCTTT. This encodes CASEAGTLNTEAFF.

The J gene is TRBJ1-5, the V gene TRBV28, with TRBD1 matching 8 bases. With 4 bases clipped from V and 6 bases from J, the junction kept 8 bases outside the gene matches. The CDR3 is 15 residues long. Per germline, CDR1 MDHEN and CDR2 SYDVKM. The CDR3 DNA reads TGTGCCAGCAGTTGGGGAACAGGGGGAGGTCAGCCCCAGCATTTT. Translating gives CASSWGTGGGQPQHF.

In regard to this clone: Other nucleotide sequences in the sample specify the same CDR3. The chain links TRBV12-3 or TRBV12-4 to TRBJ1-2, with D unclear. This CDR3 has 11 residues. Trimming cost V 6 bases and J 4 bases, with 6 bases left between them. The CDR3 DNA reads TGTGCCAGCAGCCCGGGCTATGGCTACACCTTC. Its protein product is CASSPGYGYTF.

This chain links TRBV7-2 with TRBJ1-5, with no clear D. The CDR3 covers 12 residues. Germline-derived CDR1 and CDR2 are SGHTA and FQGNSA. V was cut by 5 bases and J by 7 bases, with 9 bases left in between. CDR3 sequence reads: CASSPRGQPQHF. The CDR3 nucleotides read TGTGCCAGCAGCCCCCGCGGGCAGCCCCAGCATTTT. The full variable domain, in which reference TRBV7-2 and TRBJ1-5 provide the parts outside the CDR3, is GAGVSQSPSNKVTEKGKDVELRCDPISGHTALYWYRQSLGQGLEFLIYFQGNSAPDKSGLPSDRFSAERTGGSVSTLTIQRTQQEDSAVYLCASSPRGQPQHFGDGTRLSIL.

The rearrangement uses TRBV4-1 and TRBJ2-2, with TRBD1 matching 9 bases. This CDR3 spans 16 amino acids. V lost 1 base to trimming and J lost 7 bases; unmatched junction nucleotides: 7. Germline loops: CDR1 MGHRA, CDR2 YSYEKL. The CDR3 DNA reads TGCGCCAGCAGCCAAGTCATACAGGGGGCGAACGGGGAGCTGTTTTTT. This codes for CASSQVIQGANGELFF.

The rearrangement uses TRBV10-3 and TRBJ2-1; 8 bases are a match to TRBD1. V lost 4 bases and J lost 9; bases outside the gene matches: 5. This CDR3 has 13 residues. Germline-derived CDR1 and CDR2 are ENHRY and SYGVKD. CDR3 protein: CAISGQGMGEQFF. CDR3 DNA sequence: TGTGCCATCAGTGGACAGGGGATGGGTGAGCAGTTCTTC.

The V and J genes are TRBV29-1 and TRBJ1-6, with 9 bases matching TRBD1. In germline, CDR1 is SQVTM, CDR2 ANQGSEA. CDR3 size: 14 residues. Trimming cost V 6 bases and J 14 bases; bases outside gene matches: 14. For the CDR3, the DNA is TGCAGCGTAGCTACCGGGACAGGGAAAAAGGCCCTCCACTTT. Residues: CSVATGTGKKALHF.

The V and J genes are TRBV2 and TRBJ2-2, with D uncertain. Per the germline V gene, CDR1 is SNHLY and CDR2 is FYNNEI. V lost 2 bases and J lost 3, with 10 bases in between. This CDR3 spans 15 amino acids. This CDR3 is CASSESGFYTGELFF. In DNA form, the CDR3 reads TGTGCCAGCAGTGAATCCGGGTTCTACACCGGGGAGCTGTTTTTT.

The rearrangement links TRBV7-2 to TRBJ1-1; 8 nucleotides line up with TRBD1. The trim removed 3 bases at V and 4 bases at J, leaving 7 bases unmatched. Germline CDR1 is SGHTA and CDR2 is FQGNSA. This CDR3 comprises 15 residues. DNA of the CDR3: TGTGCCAGCAGCTTTTTCCCGGGACAGGCCACTGAAGCTTTCTTT. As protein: CASSFFPGQATEAFF.

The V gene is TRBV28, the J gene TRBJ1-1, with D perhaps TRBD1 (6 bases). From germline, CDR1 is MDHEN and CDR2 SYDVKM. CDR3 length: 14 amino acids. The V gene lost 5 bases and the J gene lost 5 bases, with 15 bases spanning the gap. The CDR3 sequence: CASSLRRTVTEAFF. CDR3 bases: TGTGCCAGCAGTCTCCGGAGGACAGTAACTGAAGCTTTCTTT.

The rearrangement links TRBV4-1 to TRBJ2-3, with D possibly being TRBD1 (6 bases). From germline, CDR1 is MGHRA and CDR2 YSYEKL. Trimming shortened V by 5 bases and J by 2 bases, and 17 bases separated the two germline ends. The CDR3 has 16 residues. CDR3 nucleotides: TGCGCCAGCAGCGCGGAAAGGGGGAAGATCACAGATACGCAGTATTTT. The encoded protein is CASSAERGKITDTQYF.

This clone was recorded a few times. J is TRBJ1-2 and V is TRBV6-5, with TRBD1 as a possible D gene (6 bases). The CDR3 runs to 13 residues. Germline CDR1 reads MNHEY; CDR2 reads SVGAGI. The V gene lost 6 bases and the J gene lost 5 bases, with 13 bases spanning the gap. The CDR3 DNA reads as TGTGCCAGCAGCCAAGCGGACAGTTATGGCTACACCTTC. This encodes CASSQADSYGYTF.

Written as DNA, the CDR3 is TGTGCCAGAAGCCGGGGACCGGACAGGGCCGTTTCACCAACTAATGAAAAACTGTTTTTT. Translating it yields CARSRGPDRAVSPTNEKLFF. This rearrangement joins TRBV7-5 to TRBJ1-4; the D call in the table, TRBD1, was not verified against the DNA. TRBV7-5 is a pseudogene locus. The CDR3 consists of 20 residues.

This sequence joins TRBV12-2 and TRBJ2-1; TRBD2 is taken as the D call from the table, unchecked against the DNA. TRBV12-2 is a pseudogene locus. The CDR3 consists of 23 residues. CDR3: CASRPLTSGRTPTLLSSYNEQFF. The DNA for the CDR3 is TGTGCAAGTCGCCCCCTGACTAGCGGGAGGACCCCGACACTCTTAAGCTCCTACAATGAGCAGTTCTTC.

Here the CDR3 reads CASISHMNTEAFF. In DNA, the CDR3 is TGTGCCAGTATTAGCCACATGAACACTGAAGCTTTCTTT. The V gene is TRBV19, the J gene TRBJ1-1; D remains ambiguous. CDR1 is LNHDA, CDR2 SQIVND, per germline (reference sequence). CDR3 length: 13 residues. V was clipped by 7 bases and J by 0 bases, with 9 bases between them.

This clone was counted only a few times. CDR3 amino acids: CASSLAGEGYGYTF. The CDR3 region has the DNA TGTGCCAGCAGCTTAGCCGGAGAGGGCTATGGCTACACCTTC. The V call is TRBV11-1, the J call TRBJ1-2, with no clear D. CDR1 and CDR2 from the germline V gene are SGHAT and FQDESV (reference sequence). The CDR3 length is 14 residues. V lost 0 bases, J lost 4 bases, and 9 bases lay in between.

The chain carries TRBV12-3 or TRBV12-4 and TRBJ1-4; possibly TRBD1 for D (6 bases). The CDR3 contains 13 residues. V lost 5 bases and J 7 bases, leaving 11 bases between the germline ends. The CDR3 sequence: CASSPGHTEKLFF. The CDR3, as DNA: TGTGCCAGCAGTCCGGGACATACTGAAAAACTGTTTTTT.

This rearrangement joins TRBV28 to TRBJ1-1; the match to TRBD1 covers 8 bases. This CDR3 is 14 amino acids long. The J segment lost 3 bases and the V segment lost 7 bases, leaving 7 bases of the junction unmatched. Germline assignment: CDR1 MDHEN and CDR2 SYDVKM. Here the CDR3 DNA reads TGTGCCAGCATTACGGGACAGGAGTACACTGAAGCTTTCTTT. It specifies CASITGQEYTEAFF.

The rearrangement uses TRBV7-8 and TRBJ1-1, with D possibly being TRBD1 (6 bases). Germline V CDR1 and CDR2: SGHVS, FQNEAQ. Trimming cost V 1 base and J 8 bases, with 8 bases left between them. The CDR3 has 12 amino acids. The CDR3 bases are TGTGCCAGCAGCTTAGAGAGGGGGGAAGCTTTCTTT. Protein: CASSLERGEAFF.

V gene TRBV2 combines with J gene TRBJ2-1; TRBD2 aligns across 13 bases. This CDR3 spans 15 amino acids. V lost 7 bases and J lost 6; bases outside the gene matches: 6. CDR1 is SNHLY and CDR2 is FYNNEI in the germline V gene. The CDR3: CASTPLAGGTNEQFF. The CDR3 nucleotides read TGTGCCAGCACCCCACTAGCGGGAGGGACCAATGAGCAGTTCTTC.

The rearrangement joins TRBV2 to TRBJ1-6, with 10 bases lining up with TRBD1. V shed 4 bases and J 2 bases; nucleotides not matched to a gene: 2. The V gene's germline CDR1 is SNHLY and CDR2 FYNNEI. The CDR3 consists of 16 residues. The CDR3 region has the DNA TGTGCCAGCAGTGGGACAGGGGGAGCCTATAATTCACCCCTCCACTTT. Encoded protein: CASSGTGGAYNSPLHF.

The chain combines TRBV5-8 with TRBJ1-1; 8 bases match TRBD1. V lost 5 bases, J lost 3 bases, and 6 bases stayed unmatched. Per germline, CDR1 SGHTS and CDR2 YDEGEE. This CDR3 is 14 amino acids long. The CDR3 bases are TGTGCCAGCAGTTACGACAGGGGTGACACTGAAGCTTTCTTT. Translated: CASSYDRGDTEAFF.

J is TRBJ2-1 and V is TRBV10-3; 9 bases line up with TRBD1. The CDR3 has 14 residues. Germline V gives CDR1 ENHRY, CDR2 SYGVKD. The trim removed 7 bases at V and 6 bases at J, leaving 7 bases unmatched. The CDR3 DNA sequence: TGTGCCATCACCCCGGGACAGGGAAGCAATGAGCAGTTCTTC. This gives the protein CAITPGQGSNEQFF.

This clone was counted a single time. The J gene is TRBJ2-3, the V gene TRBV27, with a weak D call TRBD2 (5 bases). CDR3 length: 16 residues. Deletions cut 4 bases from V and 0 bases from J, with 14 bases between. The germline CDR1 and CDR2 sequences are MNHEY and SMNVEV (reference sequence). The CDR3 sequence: CASSSLARESTDTQYF. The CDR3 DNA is TGTGCCAGCAGTTCCCTAGCTAGGGAAAGCACAGATACGCAGTATTTT.

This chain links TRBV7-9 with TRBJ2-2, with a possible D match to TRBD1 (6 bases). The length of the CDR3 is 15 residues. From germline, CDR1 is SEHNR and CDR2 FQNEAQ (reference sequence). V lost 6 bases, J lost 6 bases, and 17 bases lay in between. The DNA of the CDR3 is TGTGCCAGCAGAGTGGGTGGACAGACAGCCGGGGAGCTGTTTTTT. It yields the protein CASRVGGQTAGELFF.

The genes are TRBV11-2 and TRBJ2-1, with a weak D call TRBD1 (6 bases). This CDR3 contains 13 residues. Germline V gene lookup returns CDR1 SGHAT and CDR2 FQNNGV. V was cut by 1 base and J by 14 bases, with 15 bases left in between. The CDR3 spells CASSLGGQAGEFF. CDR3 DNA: TGTGCCAGCAGCTTAGGGGGCCAAGCAGGGGAGTTCTTC. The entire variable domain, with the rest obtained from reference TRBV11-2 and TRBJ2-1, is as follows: EAGVAQSPRYKIIEKRQSVAFWCNPISGHATLYWYQQILGQGPKLLIQFQNNGVVDDSQLPKDRFSAERLKGVDSTLKIQPAKLEDSAVYLCASSLGGQAGEFFGPGTRLTVL.

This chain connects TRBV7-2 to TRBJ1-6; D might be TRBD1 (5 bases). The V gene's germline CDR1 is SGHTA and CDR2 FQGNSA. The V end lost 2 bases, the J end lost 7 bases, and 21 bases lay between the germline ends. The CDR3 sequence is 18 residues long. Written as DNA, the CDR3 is TGTGCCAGCAGCTTAACGAGTATTCAGGGATCTATGAATTCACCCCTCCACTTT. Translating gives CASSLTSIQGSMNSPLHF.